Here is one TCR beta chain with its context. No antigen is known for it. The sample originates from a study of cytomegalovirus exposure and HLA in healthy donors. Study outcomes and limitations: In vitro checks showed that three CMV-associated chains really do target CMV antigens.

CDR3 length equals 16 residues. V trimming: 2 bases; J trimming: 0 bases; junction bases outside the gene matches: 3. Germline-derived CDR1 and CDR2 are ENHRY and SYGVKD. As for the donors, each was a healthy bone marrow donor. The PCR was carried out with 60 Vbeta primers and 13 Jbeta primers. Assay: immunoSEQ multiplex PCR; the TCRdb copy retains only in-frame clones and omits some. The sample includes about 180,000 clones, more than 80% of them seen just once. The sequence came from a male donor in good health and CMV-seronegative. This chain joins TRBV10-3 and TRBJ1-5; 8 nucleotides agree with TRBD1. Material for sequencing was PBMCs. CDR3 in amino acids: CAISETGGYSNQPQHF. Written as DNA, the CDR3 is TGTGCCATCAGTGAGACAGGGGGATATAGCAATCAGCCCCAGCATTTT.